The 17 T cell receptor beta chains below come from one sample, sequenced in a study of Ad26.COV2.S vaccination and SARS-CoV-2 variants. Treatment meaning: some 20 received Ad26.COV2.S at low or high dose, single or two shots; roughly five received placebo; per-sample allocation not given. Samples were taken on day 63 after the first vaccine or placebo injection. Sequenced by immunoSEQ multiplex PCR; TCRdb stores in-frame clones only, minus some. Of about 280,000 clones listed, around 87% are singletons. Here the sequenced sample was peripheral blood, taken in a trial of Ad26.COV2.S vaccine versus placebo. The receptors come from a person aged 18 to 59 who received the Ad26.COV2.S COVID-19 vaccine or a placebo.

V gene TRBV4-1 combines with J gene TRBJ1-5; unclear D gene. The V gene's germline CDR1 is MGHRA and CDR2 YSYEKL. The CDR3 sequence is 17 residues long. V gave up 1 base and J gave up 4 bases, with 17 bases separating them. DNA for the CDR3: TGCGCCAGCAGCCAAGGAACCGGGTCTACAGATAATCAGCCCCAGCATTTT. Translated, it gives CASSQGTGSTDNQPQHF.

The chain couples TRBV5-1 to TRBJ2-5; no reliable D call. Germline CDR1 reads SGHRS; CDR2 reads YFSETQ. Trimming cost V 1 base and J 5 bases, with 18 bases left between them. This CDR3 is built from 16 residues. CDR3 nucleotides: TGCGCCAGCAGCTTGCCCCTCGTCCGAAGTCGGGAGACCCAGTACTTC. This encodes CASSLPLVRSRETQYF.

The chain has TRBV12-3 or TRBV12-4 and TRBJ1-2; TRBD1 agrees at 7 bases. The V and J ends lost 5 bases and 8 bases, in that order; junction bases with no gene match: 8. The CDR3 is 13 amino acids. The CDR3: CASSPLTGVGYTF. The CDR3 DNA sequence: TGTGCCAGCAGTCCTCTTACAGGGGTCGGCTACACCTTC.

The CDR3 protein is CASSLAPVVTSGQETQYF. Here the CDR3 DNA reads TGTGCCAGCAGCTTAGCTCCCGTTGTGACTAGCGGCCAAGAGACCCAGTACTTC. The V call is TRBV7-6, the J call TRBJ2-5; 9 nucleotides match TRBD2. Trimming took 0 bases from V and 1 from J; bases not matched to a gene: 9. The CDR3 length is 18 residues. CDR1 SGHVS and CDR2 FNYEAQ come from the germline V gene.

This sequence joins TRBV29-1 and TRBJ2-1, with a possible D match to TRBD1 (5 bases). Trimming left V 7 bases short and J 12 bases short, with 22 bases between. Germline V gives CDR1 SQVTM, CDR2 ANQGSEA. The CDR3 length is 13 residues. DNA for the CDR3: TGCAGCGCCGAGACAGATACCCTAAGAGGGCAGTTCTTC. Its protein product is CSAETDTLRGQFF.

CDR3 region: CASSLRGSAGNEQFF. The CDR3 DNA reads as TGTGCCAGCAGCCTCCGGGGAAGCGCTGGCAATGAGCAGTTCTTC. The chain uses TRBV3-1 (or the pseudogene TRBV3-2) and TRBJ2-1; weak D call: TRBD2 (5 bases). Trimming took 4 bases from V and 6 from J, leaving 16 bases between them. CDR3 size: 15 residues. The V gene's germline CDR1 is LGHDT and CDR2 YNNKEL (reference sequence).

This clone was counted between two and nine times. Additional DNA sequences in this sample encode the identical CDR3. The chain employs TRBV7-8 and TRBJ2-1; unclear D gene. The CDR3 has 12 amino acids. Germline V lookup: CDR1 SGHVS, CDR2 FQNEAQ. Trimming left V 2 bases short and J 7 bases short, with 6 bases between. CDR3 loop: CASSLQRNEQFF. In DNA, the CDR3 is TGTGCCAGCAGCTTACAAAGGAATGAGCAGTTCTTC.

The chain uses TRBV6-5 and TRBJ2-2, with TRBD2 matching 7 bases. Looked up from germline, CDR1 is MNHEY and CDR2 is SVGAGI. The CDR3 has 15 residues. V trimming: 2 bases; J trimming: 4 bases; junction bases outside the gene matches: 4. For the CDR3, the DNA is TGTGCCAGCAGTTACGGTACTAGCGTCACCGGGGAGCTGTTTTTT. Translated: CASSYGTSVTGELFF.

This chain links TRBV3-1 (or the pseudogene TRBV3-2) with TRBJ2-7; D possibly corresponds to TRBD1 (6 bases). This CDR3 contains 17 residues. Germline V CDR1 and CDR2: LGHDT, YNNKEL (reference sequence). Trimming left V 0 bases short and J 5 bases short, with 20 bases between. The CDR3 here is CASSQEMYSQGRDEQYF. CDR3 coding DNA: TGTGCCAGCAGCCAAGAGATGTATAGCCAGGGGCGGGACGAGCAGTACTTC.

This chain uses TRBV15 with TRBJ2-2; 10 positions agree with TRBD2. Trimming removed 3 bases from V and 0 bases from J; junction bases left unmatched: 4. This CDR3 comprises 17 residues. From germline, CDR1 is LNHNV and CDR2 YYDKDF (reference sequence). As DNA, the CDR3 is TGTGCCACCAGCAGGACTAGCGGGCCCTCGAACACCGGGGAGCTGTTTTTT. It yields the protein CATSRTSGPSNTGELFF.

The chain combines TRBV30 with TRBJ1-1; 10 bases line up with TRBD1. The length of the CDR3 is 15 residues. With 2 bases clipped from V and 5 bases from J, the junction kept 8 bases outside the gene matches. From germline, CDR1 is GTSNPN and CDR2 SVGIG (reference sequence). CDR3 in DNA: TGTGCCTGGAGTACGCCCGGGACAGGGGAAACTGAAGCTTTCTTT. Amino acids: CAWSTPGTGETEAFF.

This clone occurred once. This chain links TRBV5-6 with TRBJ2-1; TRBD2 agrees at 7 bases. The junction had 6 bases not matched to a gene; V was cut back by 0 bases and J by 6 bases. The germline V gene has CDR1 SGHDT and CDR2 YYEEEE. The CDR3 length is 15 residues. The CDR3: CASSLGPGGSNEQFF. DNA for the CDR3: TGTGCCAGCAGCTTGGGCCCGGGAGGTTCCAATGAGCAGTTCTTC.

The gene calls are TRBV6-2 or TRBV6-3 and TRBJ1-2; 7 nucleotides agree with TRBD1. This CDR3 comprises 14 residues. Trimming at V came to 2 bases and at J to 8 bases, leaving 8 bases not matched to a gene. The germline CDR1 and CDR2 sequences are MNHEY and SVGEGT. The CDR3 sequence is CASSYPDRAQGYTF. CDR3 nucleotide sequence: TGTGCCAGCAGTTACCCCGACAGGGCTCAAGGCTACACCTTC.

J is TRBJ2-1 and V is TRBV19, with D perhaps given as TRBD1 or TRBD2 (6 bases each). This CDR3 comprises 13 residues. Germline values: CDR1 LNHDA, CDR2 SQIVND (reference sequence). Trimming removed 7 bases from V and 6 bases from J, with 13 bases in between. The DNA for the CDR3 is TGTGCCAGTACCCGACTAGGGGGCAATGAGCAGTTCTTC. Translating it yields CASTRLGGNEQFF.

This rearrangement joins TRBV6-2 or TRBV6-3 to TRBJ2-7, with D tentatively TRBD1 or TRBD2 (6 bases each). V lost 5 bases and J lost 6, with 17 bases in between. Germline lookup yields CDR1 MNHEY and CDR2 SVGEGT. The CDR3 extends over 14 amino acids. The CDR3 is CASSKRGVRSEQYF. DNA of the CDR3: TGTGCCAGCAGTAAAAGGGGGGTCCGAAGCGAGCAGTACTTC.

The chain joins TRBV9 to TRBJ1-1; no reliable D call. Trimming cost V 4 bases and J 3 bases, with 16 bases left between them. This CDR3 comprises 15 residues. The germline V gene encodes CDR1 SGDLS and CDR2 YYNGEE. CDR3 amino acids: CASSLMGNGDTEAFF. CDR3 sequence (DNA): TGTGCCAGCAGCTTGATGGGGAACGGGGACACTGAAGCTTTCTTT.

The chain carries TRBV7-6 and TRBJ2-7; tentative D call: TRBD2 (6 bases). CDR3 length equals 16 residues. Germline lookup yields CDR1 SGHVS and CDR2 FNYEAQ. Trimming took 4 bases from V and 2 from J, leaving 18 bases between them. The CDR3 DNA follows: TGTGCCAGCAGCTCTCATTTGTCGCGGGGCCCCTACGAGCAGTACTTC. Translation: CASSSHLSRGPYEQYF.